These 27 T cell receptor beta chains were sequenced from one sample in a study of human T cells and chemical hapten exposure. The time point: patch test 1, 2 weeks after DPC sensitization. Treatment given: therapeutic diphenylcyclopropenone sensitization with weekly scalp DPC. TCRdb re-analysed the RACE reads in MiXCR, keeping a single row per CDR3 protein. The sample contains 340,000 or so distinct CDR3 sequences, around 7% of which appear only once. The input for sequencing was whole blood, taken in connection with sensitization to the hapten diphenylcyclopropenone (DPC). The origin of the receptors is a woman aged 18-29 years with alopecia areata. Some clones in this sample may be carry-over from other donors' samples.

About this clonotype itself: Its ends do not fully match the called genes, so a read error is possible. This chain links TRBV4-2 with TRBJ1-6; D not resolved. CDR3 length: 17 amino acids. Germline CDR1 reads LGHNA; CDR2 reads YNFKEQ. The CDR3 nucleotides are TGTGCCAGCAGCCAAGTCGACGCGAGCTCCTATAATTCACCCCCCCACTTT. It codes for CASSQVDASSYNSPPHF.

The chain combines TRBV6-1 with TRBJ1-2; no reliable D call. Trimming pared 2 bases from V and 9 bases from J, leaving 19 bases between. Germline CDR1 reads MNHNS; CDR2 reads SASEGT. This CDR3 is 15 amino acids long. CDR3 in DNA: TGTGCCAGCAGTGAAAGTGGGAGACACACCAACCGCTACACCTTC. Residues: CASSESGRHTNRYTF.

The chain has TRBV27 and TRBJ1-1, with D tentatively TRBD1 (5 bases). V lost 3 bases to trimming and J lost 3 bases, with 11 bases between them. There are 14 residues in the CDR3. Germline values: CDR1 MNHEY, CDR2 SMNVEV (reference sequence). The CDR3 protein is CASSLDEGYTEAFF. DNA of the CDR3: TGTGCCAGCAGTTTGGACGAGGGGTACACTGAAGCTTTCTTT.

The V and J genes are TRBV12-3 or TRBV12-4 and TRBJ2-1, with 8 bases fitting TRBD2. V gave up 7 bases and J gave up 8 bases; unmatched junction bases: 10. There are 14 residues in the CDR3. Here the CDR3 DNA reads TGTGCCAGCACCCCGGGGGGGGCCAAAGATGAGCAGTTCTTC. Amino acids: CASTPGGAKDEQFF.

At least ten counts were recorded for this clonotype. The chain combines TRBV6-5 with TRBJ1-2; D unclear. Germline V gene lookup returns CDR1 MNHEY and CDR2 SVGAGI. V was pared by 5 bases and J by 2 bases, with 9 bases between. There are 13 residues in the CDR3. CDR3 DNA sequence: TGTGCCAGCAGTAGAGCAGAGAACTATGGCTACACCTTC. This codes for CASSRAENYGYTF.

This clonotype was counted many times. This chain connects TRBV28 to TRBJ1-6; no reliable D call. V was shortened by 2 bases and J by 7 bases, with 21 bases between the two germline ends. The CDR3 totals 18 residues. Germline V gives CDR1 MDHEN, CDR2 SYDVKM. Here the CDR3 reads CASSLGPQQRVENSPLHF. The CDR3, as DNA: TGTGCCAGCAGTTTAGGCCCCCAACAGAGGGTAGAGAATTCACCCCTCCACTTT.

This clonotype was observed a handful of times. The chain has TRBV28 and TRBJ2-1, with 12 nucleotides matching TRBD2. Germline V gene lookup returns CDR1 MDHEN and CDR2 SYDVKM. The CDR3 consists of 15 residues. Trimming cost V 4 bases and J 5 bases; bases outside gene matches: 3. CDR3 region: CASSSWTSGDNEQFF. The CDR3 nucleotides are TGTGCCAGCAGTTCCTGGACTAGCGGGGACAATGAGCAGTTCTTC.

A few counts support this clonotype. This chain connects TRBV15 to TRBJ1-2, with no clear D. Deletions cut 7 bases from V and 8 bases from J, with 17 bases between. CDR3 length equals 13 residues. From germline, CDR1 is LNHNV and CDR2 YYDKDF (reference sequence). CDR3 DNA: TGTGCCACCACTGGCGTTGGAGGGCAAGGCTACACCTTC. It is translated as CATTGVGGQGYTF.

The sample holds a few counts of this clonotype. The chain combines TRBV29-1 with TRBJ1-2; D unresolved. The V end lost 3 bases, the J end lost 8 bases, and 13 bases lay between the germline ends. Germline V lookup: CDR1 SQVTM, CDR2 ANQGSEA. The CDR3 has 12 amino acids. The DNA for the CDR3 is TGCAGCGTTGAGACCCCCCCGTCCGGCTACACCTTC. Its protein product is CSVETPPSGYTF.

This clonotype was seen more than once but under ten times. The genes are TRBV5-5 and TRBJ1-1; the D gene is possibly TRBD1 (5 bases). The germline V gene encodes CDR1 SGHKS and CDR2 YYEKEE (reference sequence). The CDR3 covers 14 residues. Trimming took 2 bases from V and 1 from J, leaving 9 bases between them. The CDR3 region is CASSFHTGNTEAFF. The CDR3, as DNA: TGTGCCAGCAGCTTCCATACAGGGAACACTGAAGCTTTCTTT. Filled out from reference TRBV5-5 and TRBJ1-1, the complete variable domain reads DAGVTQSPTHLIKTRGQQVTLRCSPISGHKSVSWYQQVLGQGPQFIFQYYEKEERGRGNFPDRFSARQFPNYSSELNVNALLLGDSALYLCASSFHTGNTEAFFGQGTRLTVV.

This clonotype appeared a few times. The rearrangement joins TRBV12-5 to TRBJ2-5, with a possible D match to TRBD2 (6 bases). This CDR3 comprises 13 residues. Germline V gene lookup returns CDR1 LGHNT and CDR2 FRNRAP. V was clipped by 1 base and J by 13 bases, with 16 bases between them. CDR3 sequence: CASGLGRRDSRYF. In nucleotides, the CDR3 is TGTGCTAGTGGTTTGGGCCGCCGGGACTCGAGGTACTTC.

This clonotype was detected many times. The V and J genes are TRBV12-3 or TRBV12-4 and TRBJ2-7, with TRBD1 identical over 7 bases. V lost 6 bases, J lost 9 bases, and 14 bases stayed unmatched. The CDR3 has 14 residues. The CDR3 DNA is TGTGCCAGCAGCCCTACCGAGGGGGCTGGCGGGCAGTACTTC. It specifies CASSPTEGAGGQYF.

This clonotype was recorded many times. This chain uses TRBV2 with TRBJ2-1; 7 bases are shared with TRBD1. Unmatched junction bases numbered 12, after V lost 6 bases and J lost 4 bases. Germline CDR1 SNHLY, CDR2 FYNNEI. The CDR3 contains 16 residues. CDR3 residues: CASSKARDSAYNEQFF. In DNA form, the CDR3 reads TGTGCCAGCAGCAAGGCCCGGGACAGTGCGTACAATGAGCAGTTCTTC.

In this sample, this clonotype turned up many times. The genes are TRBV2 and TRBJ2-2; possible D gene TRBD2, 6 bases. The CDR3 has 13 amino acids. Germline V gene lookup returns CDR1 SNHLY and CDR2 FYNNEI. V lost 5 bases and J lost 6, with 10 bases in between. CDR3 in DNA: TGTGCCAGCAGTTCTGGAGGGCCCGGGGAGCTGTTTTTT. This translates into CASSSGGPGELFF.

The rearrangement joins TRBV18 to TRBJ1-1, with D perhaps TRBD1 (6 bases). Per the germline V gene, CDR1 is KGHSH and CDR2 is LQKENI. This CDR3 is built from 16 residues. Between the trimmed V and J ends, which lost 6 bases and 4 bases, there was a span of 21 bases. The CDR3 here is CASSLQGRLIGTEAFF. The CDR3 DNA is TGTGCCAGCTCTCTTCAGGGGCGGTTAATTGGCACTGAAGCTTTCTTT.

This clonotype was recorded many times. CDR3 region: CASYWTGPEGGELFF. CDR3 sequence (DNA): TGTGCCAGCTACTGGACAGGTCCTGAGGGGGGGGAGCTGTTTTTT. The chain uses TRBV2 and TRBJ2-2; 7 positions agree with TRBD1. Trimming removed 8 bases from V and 8 bases from J; junction bases left unmatched: 14. Germline loops: CDR1 SNHLY, CDR2 FYNNEI. This CDR3 comprises 15 residues. The variable domain in full, with the rest retrieved from reference TRBV2 and TRBJ2-2, is EPEVTQTPSHQVTQMGQEVILRCVPISNHLYFYWYRQILGQKVEFLVSFYNNEISEKSEIFDDQFSVERPDGSNFTLKIRSTKLEDSAMYFCASYWTGPEGGELFFGEGSRLTVL.

This clonotype has a count of ten or more. The chain couples TRBV5-1 to TRBJ1-1; D perhaps matches TRBD1 (6 bases). Germline CDR1 reads SGHRS; CDR2 reads YFSETQ. The CDR3 length is 14 residues. With 4 bases removed from V and 8 bases from J, the gap between germline ends came to 18 bases. This chain's CDR3 is CASSPNTGNQEAFF. The DNA of the CDR3 is TGCGCCAGCAGCCCAAACACAGGGAATCAGGAAGCTTTCTTT.

For this clonotype: A much larger clonotype is one base distant, so this may be a read error. This chain uses TRBV3-1 with TRBJ2-7; D gene uncertain. The germline V gene encodes CDR1 LGHDT and CDR2 YNNKEL (reference sequence). The CDR3 loop spans 12 amino acids. As DNA, the CDR3 is TGTGCCAGCAGCCAGGGCTCCTACGAGCAGTGCTTC. It yields the protein CASSQGSYEQCF.

This clonotype was seen many times. The CDR3 reads CASSQALAGGHEQFF. CDR3 coding DNA: TGTGCCAGCAGCCAAGCTCTAGCGGGGGGCCATGAGCAGTTCTTC. V is TRBV3-1 and J is TRBJ2-1, with 11 bases aligning to TRBD2. There are 15 residues in the CDR3. V lost 1 base and J lost 8; bases outside the gene matches: 4. Germline V gene lookup returns CDR1 LGHDT and CDR2 YNNKEL (reference sequence).

This clonotype was seen more than once but under ten times. This chain connects TRBV2 to TRBJ1-3; D is unresolved. Trimming left V 4 bases short and J 0 bases short, with 13 bases between. Germline CDR1 reads SNHLY; CDR2 reads FYNNEI. There are 16 residues in the CDR3. CDR3 amino acids: CASSGAQVVSGNTIYF. In DNA, the CDR3 is TGTGCCAGCAGTGGGGCCCAGGTGGTCTCTGGAAACACCATATATTTT.

In this sample, this clonotype turned up a few times. The rearrangement uses TRBV7-2 and TRBJ2-1; D call uncertain. V dropped 4 bases and J dropped 3 bases, with 10 bases sitting between them. CDR1 is SGHTA and CDR2 is FQGNSA in the germline V gene. The CDR3 is 14 amino acids. The CDR3 DNA follows: TGTGCCAGCAGCTCCGACACCTTCTACAATGAGCAGTTCTTC. It translates to CASSSDTFYNEQFF.

This chain uses TRBV4-2 with TRBJ2-7, with TRBD2 identical over 7 bases. Germline values: CDR1 LGHNA, CDR2 YNFKEQ. Trimming cost V 1 base and J 7 bases; bases outside gene matches: 10. The CDR3 spans 15 residues. Written as DNA, the CDR3 is TGTGCCAGCAGCCAAGCGCAGGACGGGGGGAGAGAGCAGTACTTC. Protein sequence: CASSQAQDGGREQYF.

This clonotype was counted a few times. This chain links TRBV7-9 with TRBJ2-3; TRBD2 matches 14 bases. The CDR3 totals 20 residues. V lost 1 base, J lost 1 base, and 10 bases stayed unmatched. Germline V CDR1 and CDR2: SEHNR, FQNEAQ (reference sequence). CDR3 region: CASSLGTSGGRPIGTDTQYF. CDR3 DNA sequence: TGTGCCAGCAGCTTAGGGACTAGCGGGGGGCGTCCGATTGGCACAGATACGCAGTATTTT.

This clonotype was recorded at least ten times. This sequence joins TRBV28 and TRBJ2-7, with 9 bases lining up with TRBD1. V lost 7 bases and J lost 1; bases outside the gene matches: 11. The CDR3 totals 16 residues. CDR1 MDHEN and CDR2 SYDVKM come from the germline V gene. CDR3 sequence reads: CASNPAGTGLSYEQYF. In nucleotides, the CDR3 is TGTGCCAGCAATCCAGCGGGGACAGGGTTATCCTACGAGCAGTACTTC.

The rearrangement joins TRBV7-9 to TRBJ1-5; 9 positions agree with TRBD1. Germline lookup yields CDR1 SEHNR and CDR2 FQNEAQ (reference sequence). The CDR3 is made up of 14 amino acids. The V segment lost 4 bases and the J segment 6 bases; nucleotides outside the gene matches: 4. The CDR3 protein is CASSWTGVGQPQHF. As DNA, the CDR3 is TGTGCCAGCAGCTGGACAGGGGTCGGTCAGCCCCAGCATTTT.

This clonotype showed up just a few times. This chain uses TRBV18 with TRBJ1-1, with D perhaps TRBD1 (6 bases). Per the germline V gene, CDR1 is KGHSH and CDR2 is LQKENI. V shed 4 bases and J shed 1 base, with 19 bases lying between them. The CDR3 contains 17 residues. The CDR3 region has the DNA TGTGCCAGCTCACAGGGAGGGGGAGTACAGTCGAACACTGAAGCTTTCTTT. This sequence encodes CASSQGGGVQSNTEAFF. The whole variable domain, filled in from reference TRBV18 and TRBJ1-1, reads NAGVMQNPRHLVRRRGQEARLRCSPMKGHSHVYWYRQLPEEGLKFMVYLQKENIIDESGMPKERFSAEFPKEGPSILRIQQVVRGDSAAYFCASSQGGGVQSNTEAFFGQGTRLTVV.

This clonotype was seen many times. The chain employs TRBV12-3 or TRBV12-4 and TRBJ2-3; D perhaps matches TRBD1 (6 bases). CDR3 length: 15 amino acids. The V and J ends lost 1 base and 3 bases respectively, with 11 bases between them. This CDR3 is CASSLGGRRTDTQYF. Written as DNA, the CDR3 is TGTGCCAGCAGTTTAGGGGGGCGGAGGACAGATACGCAGTATTTT.